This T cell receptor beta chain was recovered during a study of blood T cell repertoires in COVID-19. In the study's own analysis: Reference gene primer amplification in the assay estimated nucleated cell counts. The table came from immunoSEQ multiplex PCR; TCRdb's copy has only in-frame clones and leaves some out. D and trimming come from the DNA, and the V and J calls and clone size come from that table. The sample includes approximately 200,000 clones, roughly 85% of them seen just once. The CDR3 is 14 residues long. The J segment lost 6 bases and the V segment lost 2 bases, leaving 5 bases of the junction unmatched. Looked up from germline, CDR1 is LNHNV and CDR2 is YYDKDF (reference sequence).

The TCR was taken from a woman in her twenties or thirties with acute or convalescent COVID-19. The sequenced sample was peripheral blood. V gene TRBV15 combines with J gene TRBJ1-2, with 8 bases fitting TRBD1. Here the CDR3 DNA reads TGTGCCACCAGCAGACGCACGACAGGGGATGGCTACACCTTC. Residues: CATSRRTTGDGYTF.